The clone carrying this T cell receptor beta chain was seen a single time. TCRdb reprocessed the PCR reads via MiXCR and lists one record per CDR3 protein. The sample shows some 29,000 distinct CDR3 sequences, about 50% of them seen only once. Germline-derived CDR1 and CDR2 are KGHSH and LQKENI. The trim removed 4 bases at V and 5 bases at J, leaving 5 bases unmatched. CDR3 length equals 15 residues. This sample was included in a study of vaccination and CD4 T cells after COVID-19. Time point denoted: late sampling 161 to 241 days after vaccination in a few convalescent patients. The sequence came from a human donor who had recovered from COVID-19. Sequences were derived from CD4+ T cells from blood, sampled about 7 months after SARS-CoV-2 vaccination. The rearrangement joins TRBV18 to TRBJ2-1; 10 nucleotides align to TRBD1. The CDR3 region has the DNA TGTGCCAGCTCACTGACAGGGGGCGCGGACAATGAGCAGTTCTTC. Encoded protein: CASSLTGGADNEQFF.